These T cell receptor beta chains were read from a single sample in a study of T cells in Graves' hyperthyroidism and ophthalmopathy. TCRdb reprocessed the multiplex PCR reads via MiXCR and lists one record per CDR3 protein. The top ten clones hold 3% to 4% of a sample with a few hundred thousand distinct CDR3 sequences, 15% to 20% of them seen once. Sequenced input: blood. Receptors were obtained from a woman aged 18-29 years with Graves' hyperthyroidism. The CDR3 runs from the conserved cysteine through the conserved F or W. The D gene is left open where the match is weak. Size tells how often a clone was seen (once, few, many) or the class of an expanded clone, and some rows leave it out.

TRBV6-1	.	TRBJ2-4	many	TGTGCCAGCAGTGAAGCCAAGGACGGTTTTCTAGCCAAAAACATTCAGTACTTC	CASSEAKDGFLAKNIQYF
TRBV29-1	TRBD1	TRBJ1-5	many	TGCAGCGTTGGAACAGGGGCCCATCAGCCCCAGCATTTT	CSVGTGAHQPQHF
TRBV12-3/TRBV12-4	.	TRBJ2-7	many	TGTGCCAGCAGTTTAGACTGGTACGAGCAGTACTTC	CASSLDWYEQYF
TRBV6-1	.	TRBJ2-5	.	TGTGCCAGCACCCCGACGGCTCTGGAGACCCAGTACTTC	CASTPTALETQYF
TRBV15	TRBD1	TRBJ1-1	many	TGTGCCACCAGTAAAGGACAGGGGGAAGCTTTCTTT	CATSKGQGEAFF
TRBV5-1	.	TRBJ2-7	.	TGCGCCAGCAGCTTGGTTCAGGGTCTCGGCGAGCAGTACTTC	CASSLVQGLGEQYF
TRBV4-1	.	TRBJ2-2	few	TGCGCCAGCAGCCAAGTTAGAATTGAGGCCGGGGAGCTGTTTTTT	CASSQVRIEAGELFF
TRBV30	TRBD1	TRBJ2-7	few	TGTGCCTGGAGTACGGGACAGGGGTCCGGCGAGCAGTACTTC	CAWSTGQGSGEQYF
TRBV7-8	TRBD1	TRBJ1-5	many	TGTGCCAGCAGCTTAGGACAGGGTGGAGGGATGACCCAGCATTTT	CASSLGQGGGMTQHF
TRBV5-1	.	TRBJ2-7	.	TGCGCCAACAGCTGGAAAACAGGGTCCTACGAGCAGTACTTC	CANSWKTGSYEQYF
TRBV6-5	.	TRBJ1-1	.	TGTGCCAGCAGTTCCTCGTCAGGGACTGAAGCTTTCTTT	CASSSSSGTEAFF
TRBV6-1	TRBD1	TRBJ2-7	.	TGTGCCAGCAGAAATACAGACAAGGGGGCTCCCTACGAGCAGTACTTC	CASRNTDKGAPYEQYF
TRBV4-1	.	TRBJ2-5	.	TGCGCCAGCAGTGTCATAGAAGAAGAGACCCAGTACTTC	CASSVIEEETQYF
TRBV25-1	.	TRBJ1-5	many	TGTGCCAGCAGTGATGGGGTTAGCAATCAGCCCCAGCATTTT	CASSDGVSNQPQHF
TRBV12-5	.	TRBJ1-2	once	TGTGCTATCCGTACCTCCAAGATTACAGACTATGGCTACACCTTC	CAIRTSKITDYGYTF
TRBV20-1	TRBD1	TRBJ1-5	many	TGCAGTGCTAGAGATCTTGACAGGGACAATCAGCCCCAGCATTTT	CSARDLDRDNQPQHF
TRBV5-1	.	TRBJ2-7	.	TGCGCCAGCAGCTTGGAGGGGACAAGGGTTTCCTACGAGCAGTACTTC	CASSLEGTRVSYEQYF
TRBV11-1	.	TRBJ1-1	many	TGTGCCAGCAGCTCATACAGGAGGAATATGAACACTGAAGCTTTCTTT	CASSSYRRNMNTEAFF
TRBV6-5	TRBD1	TRBJ1-1	many	TGTGCCAGCAGTTACTCGAGGACAGGGGCCTTGAACACTGAAGCTTTCTTT	CASSYSRTGALNTEAFF
TRBV2	.	TRBJ2-5	many	TGTGCCAGCCCATCAGGGAAGACCCAGTACTTC	CASPSGKTQYF
TRBV5-1	.	TRBJ1-2	many	TGCGCCAGCAGCACCGGCTTAGAGGAGGGCTACACCTTC	CASSTGLEEGYTF
TRBV24-1	.	TRBJ1-2	many	TGTGCCACCAGTGTCAACGGACGGGATGGCTACACCTTC	CATSVNGRDGYTF